This T cell receptor beta chain was found in a study of blood T cell repertoires in COVID-19. Across the study: COVID-19 samples from acute and convalescent phases originated in the United States, Italy and Spain. T cells, B-cell-depleted T cells, or PBMCs provided the cDNA or gDNA that served as material.

In the source study's methods: The assay estimated nucleated cells by amplifying reference gene primers. Some clones are missing from TCRdb's copy, which holds only in-frame ones; the method was immunoSEQ multiplex PCR. The V and J calls and clone size come from that table; D and trimming were worked out from the DNA. The sample comprises 250,000 to 300,000 clones, approximately 90% of which are singletons, and more than 1% rests with the top ten. Trimming left V 4 bases short and J 14 bases short, with 19 bases between. CDR1 and CDR2 from the germline V gene are SGHRS and YFSETQ. The CDR3 consists of 14 residues.

The rearrangement joins TRBV5-1 to TRBJ1-6; D gene uncertain. Sample: PBMCs or T cells enriched from blood (not recorded which). The receptor was derived from a human donor in a cohort exposed to, infected with or recovered from COVID-19 (not recorded which). The donor label of this sample is uncertain. The CDR3 region has the DNA TGCGCCAGCAGCCCCCAGAACGGGATTGGGGCCCTCCACTTT. This gives the protein CASSPQNGIGALHF.